The 16 T cell receptor beta chains listed next were all sequenced from one sample in a study of T-cell reconstitution after alpha-beta-depleted transplantation in children. Unique molecular identifiers were incorporated when the TCRbeta library was constructed. TCRdb reprocessed the PCR reads with MiXCR, giving one entry per CDR3 protein. The sample includes 500,000 to 600,000 distinct CDR3 sequences, about 18% of them seen just once. This sample comprised PBMCs from the stem cell graft donor, obtained from the stem cell graft. The receptors were sampled from a human donor who donated a stem cell graft to a child with acute lymphoblastic leukemia.

This chain joins TRBV5-1 and TRBJ2-7; D uncertain. CDR1 SGHRS and CDR2 YFSETQ come from the germline V gene. Trimming removed 5 bases at V and 5 bases at J, with 11 bases between. The CDR3 covers 12 residues. The CDR3 region is CASRGAGNEQYF. DNA of the CDR3: TGCGCCAGCAGAGGAGCAGGTAACGAGCAGTACTTC.

The chain uses TRBV7-4 and TRBJ2-1; D remains unclear. Looked up from germline, CDR1 is SGHVT and CDR2 is SQSDAQ. V lost 1 base and J 7 bases, leaving 14 bases between the germline ends. The CDR3 totals 15 residues. The CDR3 coding sequence is TGTGCCAGCAGCTTAGGGTCACAGTATAGGAATGAGCAGTTCTTC. This gives the protein CASSLGSQYRNEQFF. The full variable domain, with the rest looked up from reference TRBV7-4 and TRBJ2-1, is GAGVSQSPRYKVAKRGRDVALRCDSISGHVTLYWYRQTLGQGSEVLTYSQSDAQRDKSGRPSGRFSAERPERSVSTLKIQRTEQGDSAVYLCASSLGSQYRNEQFFGPGTRLTVL.

The chain employs TRBV20-1 and TRBJ2-3, with 8 bases identical to TRBD2. The ends lost 1 base at V and 9 bases at J; junction bases unmatched: 9. In germline, CDR1 is DFQATT, CDR2 SNEGSKA (reference sequence). This CDR3 contains 14 residues. The CDR3 DNA reads TGCAGTGCTAGAGTGGAGCGGGAGTATGACACGCAGTATTTT. Amino acid sequence: CSARVEREYDTQYF.

The rearrangement joins TRBV20-1 to TRBJ1-2, with 8 bases matching TRBD1. CDR1 and CDR2 from the germline V gene are DFQATT and SNEGSKA (reference sequence). This CDR3 is built from 14 residues. After removal of 6 bases from V and 8 bases from J, the junction contained 14 bases not matched to a gene. CDR3 sequence reads: CSAGEQGGFEGYTF. The DNA of the CDR3 is TGCAGTGCGGGGGAACAGGGGGGCTTCGAGGGCTACACCTTC.

This chain uses TRBV19 with TRBJ2-7; D is possibly TRBD1 or TRBD2 (5 bases each). V was pared by 8 bases and J by 3 bases, with 11 bases between. This CDR3 contains 12 residues. CDR1 is LNHDA, CDR2 SQIVND, per germline (reference sequence). As DNA, the CDR3 is TGTGCCAGTGGGACGGGAATCTACGAGCAGTACTTC. Protein product: CASGTGIYEQYF.

The V gene is TRBV29-1, the J gene TRBJ1-1, with unresolved D. The V end lost 2 bases, the J end lost 12 bases, and 10 bases lay between the germline ends. Germline V CDR1 and CDR2: SQVTM, ANQGSEA. The CDR3 consists of 10 residues. CDR3: CSVERQESFF. Written as DNA, the CDR3 is TGCAGCGTTGAAAGGCAAGAATCTTTCTTT.

This clonotype showed up just a few times. As DNA, the CDR3 is TGCAGCCGGGGGGCGGACCATCGGGGGACCCAGTACTTC. As protein: CSRGADHRGTQYF. The chain links TRBV20-1 to TRBJ2-5; possible D gene TRBD2, 7 bases. Germline V lookup: CDR1 DFQATT, CDR2 SNEGSKA (reference sequence). The CDR3 has 13 residues.

The chain joins TRBV5-1 to TRBJ2-5, with 7 nucleotides matching TRBD2. The CDR3 totals 14 residues. The trim removed 7 bases at V and 2 bases at J, leaving 8 bases unmatched. Germline V CDR1 and CDR2: SGHRS, YFSETQ. The CDR3 is CASGPWREQETQYF. In DNA form, the CDR3 reads TGCGCCAGCGGCCCCTGGCGGGAGCAAGAGACCCAGTACTTC. Full variable domain (rest looked up from reference TRBV5-1 and TRBJ2-5): KAGVTQTPRYLIKTRGQQVTLSCSPISGHRSVSWYQQTPGQGLQFLFEYFSETQRNKGNFPGRFSGRQFSNSRSEMNVSTLELGDSALYLCASGPWREQETQYFGPGTRLLVL.

This clonotype has a handful of counts. This chain connects TRBV12-3 or TRBV12-4 to TRBJ2-7, with 7 nucleotides matching TRBD1. J gave up 1 base and V 4 bases, and 10 bases lay outside the gene matches. The CDR3 spans 16 residues. CDR3 residues: CASSSFRDRGSYEQYF. CDR3 coding DNA: TGTGCCAGCAGTTCCTTCCGGGACAGAGGTTCCTACGAGCAGTACTTC.

This clonotype was recorded a few times. The rearrangement links TRBV4-1 to TRBJ2-7; the D gene is possibly TRBD2 (6 bases). There are 17 residues in the CDR3. Trimming took 0 bases from V and 2 from J, leaving 17 bases between them. Germline loops: CDR1 MGHRA, CDR2 YSYEKL. The CDR3 region has the DNA TGCGCCAGCAGCCAAGAGGGCGGGGTAGGGGACGCCTACGAGCAGTACTTC. Translation: CASSQEGGVGDAYEQYF.

This clonotype was seen a few times. The chain combines TRBV29-1 with TRBJ1-6; D might be TRBD1 (5 bases). This CDR3 is 13 amino acids long. The germline V and J ends were trimmed by 2 bases and 6 bases, with 8 bases remaining between them. CDR1 and CDR2 from the germline V gene are SQVTM and ANQGSEA. CDR3 bases: TGCAGCGTTGAACTTAGGGGTAATTCACCCCTCCACTTT. Its protein product is CSVELRGNSPLHF.

This sequence joins TRBV4-1 and TRBJ1-1, with a possible D match to TRBD1 (6 bases). V lost 4 bases and J 7 bases, leaving 13 bases between the germline ends. Germline CDR1 and CDR2: MGHRA and YSYEKL. CDR3 length equals 13 residues. CDR3 DNA sequence: TGCGCCAGCAGCCCCGGGGGGGCCAGTGAAGCTTTCTTT. It translates to CASSPGGASEAFF.

This clonotype turned up a few times. The chain couples TRBV12-3 or TRBV12-4 to TRBJ1-2, with unresolved D. CDR3 length equals 13 residues. Between the trimmed V and J ends, which lost 3 bases and 6 bases, there was a span of 11 bases. Written as DNA, the CDR3 is TGTGCCAGCAGTTTCGGGGTGCAGGATGGCTACACCTTC. Its translation: CASSFGVQDGYTF.

The chain has TRBV14 and TRBJ1-6; D is undetermined. Deletions cut 0 bases from V and 9 bases from J, with 3 bases between. The V gene's germline CDR1 is SGHDN and CDR2 FVKESK. The CDR3 loop spans 12 amino acids. In DNA, the CDR3 is TGTGCCAGCAGCCAAGAGTTTTCACCCCTCCACTTT. It codes for CASSQEFSPLHF. The full variable domain, in which reference TRBV14 and TRBJ1-6 provide the parts outside the CDR3, is EAGVTQFPSHSVIEKGQTVTLRCDPISGHDNLYWYRRVMGKEIKFLLHFVKESKQDESGMPNNRFLAERTGGTYSTLKVQPAELEDSGVYFCASSQEFSPLHFGNGTRLTVT.

This clonotype was counted only a few times. The V call is TRBV20-1, the J call TRBJ1-2, with D possibly being TRBD1 (6 bases). The CDR3 length is 13 residues. Germline CDR1 DFQATT, CDR2 SNEGSKA (reference sequence). Trimming left V 5 bases short and J 2 bases short, with 12 bases between. This CDR3 reads CSARTALNYGYTF. The CDR3 bases are TGCAGTGCTCGGACAGCCTTGAACTATGGCTACACCTTC.

This chain connects TRBV5-1 to TRBJ2-6; TRBD1 matches at 10 bases. The CDR3 contains 18 residues. Germline V CDR1 and CDR2: SGHRS, YFSETQ. V shed 4 bases and J 3 bases; nucleotides not matched to a gene: 10. The CDR3: CASSNRQGAEGGANVLTF. The CDR3 DNA reads TGCGCCAGCAGCAACAGACAGGGGGCAGAAGGTGGGGCCAACGTCCTGACTTTC.